This T cell receptor (beta chain) was sequenced in a study of control samples from healthy donors and cancer patients. CDR3 size: 16 residues. The germline CDR1 and CDR2 sequences are KGHSH and LQKENI. With V trimmed by 3 bases and J by 3 bases, 6 bases remained unmatched. The protocol was immunoSEQ multiplex PCR, while the TCRdb copy is restricted to in-frame clones and leaves out a portion. The sample gives some 130,000 clones, 75% to 95% of which show up once; 2% to 3% is in the top ten. The rearrangement links TRBV18 to TRBJ2-3; 10 nucleotides align to TRBD1. Material for sequencing was blood. The receptor was isolated from a man aged 35 to 55 in good health. In DNA, the CDR3 is TGTGCCAGCTCACCCCTGACAGGGGGCGCGACAGATACGCAGTATTTT. Its translation is CASSPLTGGATDTQYF.